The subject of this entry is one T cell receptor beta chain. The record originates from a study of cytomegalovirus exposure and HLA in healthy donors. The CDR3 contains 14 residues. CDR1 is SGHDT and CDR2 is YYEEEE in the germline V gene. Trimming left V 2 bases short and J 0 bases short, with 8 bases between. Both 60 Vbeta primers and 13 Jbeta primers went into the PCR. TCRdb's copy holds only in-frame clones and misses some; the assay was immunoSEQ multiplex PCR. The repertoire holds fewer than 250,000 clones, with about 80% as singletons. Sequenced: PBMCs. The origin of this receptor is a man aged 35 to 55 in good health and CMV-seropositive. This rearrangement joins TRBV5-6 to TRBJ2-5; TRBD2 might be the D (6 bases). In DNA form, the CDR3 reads TGTGCCAGCAGCTTAGCGGGTCACCAAGAGACCCAGTACTTC. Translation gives CASSLAGHQETQYF.